Here is one TCR beta chain with its context. The same CDR3 also results from other DNA sequences found in this sample. This CDR3 is 14 amino acids long. In germline, CDR1 is GTSNPN, CDR2 SVGIG (reference sequence). V was shortened by 0 bases and J by 0 bases, with 6 bases between the two germline ends. The data originate from a study of shared clonotypes between healthy human individuals. Genomic DNA per cell subset filled all wells of several immunoSEQ plates. Study processing details: Filtering differed since immunoSEQ provided only junctions, with no quality scores. Generated by immunoSEQ multiplex PCR, the TCRdb table keeps only in-frame clones and is missing some. V, J and clone size are taken as reported in that table, and D and trimming were inferred from the DNA itself. The sample holds over 1.4 million clones, approximately 97% seen once.

The chain links TRBV30 to TRBJ2-1, with a weak D call TRBD1 (6 bases). Sequenced sample: naive CD4+ T cells sorted from blood. Noted subset: CD45RA+ positively selected. This sequence was found in a man under 40 in good health. The CDR3 DNA reads as TGTGCCTGGAGTGTAGGGGGCTCCTACAATGAGCAGTTCTTC. Translation gives CAWSVGGSYNEQFF. The complete variable domain, with remaining parts taken from reference TRBV30 and TRBJ2-1, reads SQTIHQWPATLVQPVGSPLSLECTVEGTSNPNLYWYRQAAGRGLQLLFYSVGIGQISSEVPQNLSASRPQDRQFILSSKKLLLSDSGFYLCAWSVGGSYNEQFFGPGTRLTVL.